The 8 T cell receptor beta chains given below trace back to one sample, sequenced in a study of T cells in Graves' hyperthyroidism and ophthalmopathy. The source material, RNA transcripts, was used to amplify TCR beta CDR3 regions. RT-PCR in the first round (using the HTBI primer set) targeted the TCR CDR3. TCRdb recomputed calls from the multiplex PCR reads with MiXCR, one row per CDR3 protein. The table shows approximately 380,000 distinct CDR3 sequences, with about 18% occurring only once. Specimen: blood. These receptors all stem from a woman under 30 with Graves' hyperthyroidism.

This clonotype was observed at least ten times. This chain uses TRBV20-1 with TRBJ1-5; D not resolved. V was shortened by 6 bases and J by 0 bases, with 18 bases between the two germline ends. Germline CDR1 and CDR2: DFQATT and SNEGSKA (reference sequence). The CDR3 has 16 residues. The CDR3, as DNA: TGCAGTGCAAAGAAGTCCCGGGTATATAGCAATCAGCCCCAGCATTTT. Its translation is CSAKKSRVYSNQPQHF.

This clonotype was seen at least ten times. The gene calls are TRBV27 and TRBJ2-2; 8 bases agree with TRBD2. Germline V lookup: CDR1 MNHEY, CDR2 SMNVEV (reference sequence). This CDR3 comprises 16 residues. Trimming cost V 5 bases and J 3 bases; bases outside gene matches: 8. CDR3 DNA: TGTGCCAGCAGTCCCCTGTACGGGGGGGACACCGGGGAGCTGTTTTTT. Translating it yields CASSPLYGGDTGELFF.

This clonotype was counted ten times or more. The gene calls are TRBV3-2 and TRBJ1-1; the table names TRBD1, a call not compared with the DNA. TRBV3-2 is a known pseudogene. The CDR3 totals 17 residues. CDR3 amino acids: CASSQEEVLPGGTEAFF. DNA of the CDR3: TGTGCCAGCAGCCAAGAAGAGGTCTTACCAGGGGGGACTGAAGCTTTCTTT.

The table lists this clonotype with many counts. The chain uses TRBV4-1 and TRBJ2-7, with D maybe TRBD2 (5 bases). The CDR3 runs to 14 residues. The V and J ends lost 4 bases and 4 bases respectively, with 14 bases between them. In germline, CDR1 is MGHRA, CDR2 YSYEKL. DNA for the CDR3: TGCGCCAGCAGCCTCCGTGCGGTAGCGTACGAGCAGTACTTC. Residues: CASSLRAVAYEQYF.

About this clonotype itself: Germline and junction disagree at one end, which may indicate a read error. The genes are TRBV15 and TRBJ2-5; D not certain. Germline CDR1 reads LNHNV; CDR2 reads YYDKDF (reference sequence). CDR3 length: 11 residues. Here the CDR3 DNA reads TGTGCCAGCAGCGCTTCGAAGACCCAGTACTTC. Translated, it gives CASSASKTQYF.

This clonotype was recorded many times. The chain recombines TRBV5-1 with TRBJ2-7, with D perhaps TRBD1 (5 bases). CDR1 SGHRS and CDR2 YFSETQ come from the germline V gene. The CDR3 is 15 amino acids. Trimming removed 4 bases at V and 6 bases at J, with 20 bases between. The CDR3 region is CASSLSHRQILEQYF. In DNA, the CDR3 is TGCGCCAGCAGCCTCTCTCACCGACAGATCCTCGAGCAGTACTTC.

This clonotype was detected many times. The CDR3 bases are TGTGCCATCCGGGAAACAGGGGTTGACACCGGGGAGCTGTTTTTT. Its protein product is CAIRETGVDTGELFF. This rearrangement joins TRBV10-3 to TRBJ2-2; 7 nucleotides agree with TRBD1. The CDR3 runs to 15 residues. J lost 3 bases, V lost 8 bases, and 9 bases had no gene match. The germline CDR1 and CDR2 sequences are ENHRY and SYGVKD.

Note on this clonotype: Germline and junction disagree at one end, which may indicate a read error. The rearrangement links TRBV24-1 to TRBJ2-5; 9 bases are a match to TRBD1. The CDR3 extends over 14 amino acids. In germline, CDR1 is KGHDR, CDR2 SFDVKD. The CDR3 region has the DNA TGTGCCACCGGTGACAGGGGGACGACAGAGACCCAGTACTTC. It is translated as CATGDRGTTETQYF.